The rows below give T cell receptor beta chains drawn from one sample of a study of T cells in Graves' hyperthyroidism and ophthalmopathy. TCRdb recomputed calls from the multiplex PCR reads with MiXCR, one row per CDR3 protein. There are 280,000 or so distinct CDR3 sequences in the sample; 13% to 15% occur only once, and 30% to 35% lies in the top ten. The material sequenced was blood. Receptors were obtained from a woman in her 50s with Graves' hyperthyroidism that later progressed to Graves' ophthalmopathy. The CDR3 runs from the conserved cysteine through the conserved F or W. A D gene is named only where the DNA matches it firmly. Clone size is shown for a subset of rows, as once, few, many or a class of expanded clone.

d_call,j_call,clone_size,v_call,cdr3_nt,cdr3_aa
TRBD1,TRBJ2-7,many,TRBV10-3,TGTGCCATCAGGGCCGGGACAGGGGCCTCCTACGAGCAGTACTTC,CAIRAGTGASYEQYF
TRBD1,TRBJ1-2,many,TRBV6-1,TGTGCCAGCAGTGAAAAGACAGGGCAGGACTATGGCTACACCTTC,CASSEKTGQDYGYTF
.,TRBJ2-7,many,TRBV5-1,TGCGCCAGCAGCTTGGAAGGGAGCGGAACGCTCTACGAGCAGTACTTC,CASSLEGSGTLYEQYF
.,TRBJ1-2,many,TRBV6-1,TGTGCCAGCAGTGCAGGGACCTATGGCTACACCTTC,CASSAGTYGYTF
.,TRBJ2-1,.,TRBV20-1,TGCAGTGCGAGGCCCGGCCGGGGAGGCCGCAATGAGCAGTTCTTC,CSARPGRGGRNEQFF
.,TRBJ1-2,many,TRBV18,TGTGCCAGCTCACCATCCAGGGGATATGGCTACACCTTC,CASSPSRGYGYTF
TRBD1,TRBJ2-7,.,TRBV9,TGTGCCAGCAGCGTAGGGACAGGAAGCTCCTACGAGCAGTACTTC,CASSVGTGSSYEQYF
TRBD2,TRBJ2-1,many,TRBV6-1,TGTGCCAGCAGTCCTCGGACTAGCGTTGGGGAGTTCTTC,CASSPRTSVGEFF
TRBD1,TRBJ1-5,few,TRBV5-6,TGTGCCAGCAGCTTTGGACAGGACAATCAGCCCCAGCATTTT,CASSFGQDNQPQHF
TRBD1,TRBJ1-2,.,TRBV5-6,TGTGCCAGCAGCTTTCGACAGGGGGTTGCCTATGGCTACACCTTC,CASSFRQGVAYGYTF
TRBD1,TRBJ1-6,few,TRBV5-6,TGTGCCAGCAGAAGCGGGGGACAGGGAAATTCACCCCTCCACTTT,CASRSGGQGNSPLHF
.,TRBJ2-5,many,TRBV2,TGTGCCAGCAGTGACTCCGGGCTCGATGACCCCCAGTACTTC,CASSDSGLDDPQYF
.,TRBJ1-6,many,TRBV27,TGTGCCAGCCCGTCAGGTTCACCCCTCCACTTT,CASPSGSPLHF
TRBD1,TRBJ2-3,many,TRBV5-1,TGCGCCAGCAGCTTGGGGACAGGGGGGCCAGATACGCAGTATTTT,CASSLGTGGPDTQYF
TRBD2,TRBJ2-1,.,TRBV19,TGTGCCAGCGCGGGACTAGCGGGAAAAAATGAGCAGTTCTTC,CASAGLAGKNEQFF
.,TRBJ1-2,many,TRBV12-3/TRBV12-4,TGTGCCAGCAGTTTGACATTGGGCCTCCCCGGCGGCTACACCTTC,CASSLTLGLPGGYTF
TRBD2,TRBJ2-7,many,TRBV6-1,TGTGCCAGCAGAAAAACCCGGACTAGCGCGCGCTACGAGCAGTACTTC,CASRKTRTSARYEQYF
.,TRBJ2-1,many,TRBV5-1,TGCGCCAGCAGTCGGTTCCACCGGAATGAGCAGTTCTTC,CASSRFHRNEQFF
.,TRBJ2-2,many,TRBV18,TGTGCCAGCTCACCACCGGGCCAGGGACTCCCCACCGGGGAGCTGTTTTTT,CASSPPGQGLPTGELFF
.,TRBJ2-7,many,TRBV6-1,TGTGCCAGCAGGAACTCGGCCGGCACCTACGAGCAGTACTTC,CASRNSAGTYEQYF
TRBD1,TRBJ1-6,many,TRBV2,TGTGCCAGCAGTTTGACAGGGAGGTGGTATAATTCACCCCTCCACTTT,CASSLTGRWYNSPLHF
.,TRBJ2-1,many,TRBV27,TGTGCCAGCAGTTTATCGGGACCTGACACGATTAGCTCCTACAATGAGCAGTTCTTC,CASSLSGPDTISSYNEQFF
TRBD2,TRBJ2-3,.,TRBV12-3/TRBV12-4,TGTGCCACCATGGGACTAGCGGGAGGTCGCACAGATACGCAGTATTTT,CATMGLAGGRTDTQYF
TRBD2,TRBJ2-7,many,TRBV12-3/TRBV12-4,TGTGCCAGCACCCGGTCCGGACTAGCGAAGGCCTACGAGCAGTACTTC,CASTRSGLAKAYEQYF
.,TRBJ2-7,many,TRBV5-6,TGTGCCAGCAGCTTGGACGAATGGGATTCCTACGAGCAGTACTTC,CASSLDEWDSYEQYF
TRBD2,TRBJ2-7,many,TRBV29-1,TGCAGCGTTGAACTAGCGGGACCCTACGAGCAGTACTTC,CSVELAGPYEQYF
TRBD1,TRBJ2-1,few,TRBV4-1,TGCGCCAGCAGCCATACCCCGGGACAGGGGCTAGGGGAGCAGTTCTTC,CASSHTPGQGLGEQFF
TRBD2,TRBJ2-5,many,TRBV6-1,TGTGCCAGCAGTGACCCGGGAGGGCCGCAGGGGGAGACCCAGTACTTC,CASSDPGGPQGETQYF
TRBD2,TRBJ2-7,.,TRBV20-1,TGCAGGGGGACCCGGGCTAGCGGTATCTACGAGCAGTACTTC,CRGTRASGIYEQYF
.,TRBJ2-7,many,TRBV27,TGTGCCTCTGCTCGGGGACTCACCTACGAGCAGTACTTC,CASARGLTYEQYF
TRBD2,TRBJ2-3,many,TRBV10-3,TGTGCCATCAGTTCGACTAGCGGAACAGCGGATACGCAGTATTTT,CAISSTSGTADTQYF
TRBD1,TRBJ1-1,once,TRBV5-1,TGCGCCAGCAGCTTGAAGGGCGGGACAGCGAACACTGAAGCTTTCTTT,CASSLKGGTANTEAFF
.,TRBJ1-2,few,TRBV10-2,TGCGCCAGCAGTGAGCGGCCGGCGGGGGGTAACTATGGCTACACCTTC,CASSERPAGGNYGYTF
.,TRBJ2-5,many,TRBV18,TGTGCCAGCTCACTCTCCTCACCCATGGAATCAGAGACCCAGTACTTC,CASSLSSPMESETQYF
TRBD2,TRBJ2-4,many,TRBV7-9,TGTGCCAGCAGCCCTCCGGCTAGCGGGAACAACATTCAGTACTTC,CASSPPASGNNIQYF
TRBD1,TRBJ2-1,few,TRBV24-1,TGTGCCACCAGTGATGTTGGACAGGGGAGAGGGAATGAGCAGTTCTTC,CATSDVGQGRGNEQFF
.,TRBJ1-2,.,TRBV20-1,TGCAGTGCTAGAGTGCGGACCCCTGATGGCTACACCTTC,CSARVRTPDGYTF
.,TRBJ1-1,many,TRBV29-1,TGCAGCTCACCCCCCGAGGGGAACACTGAAGCTTTCTTT,CSSPPEGNTEAFF
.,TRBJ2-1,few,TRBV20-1,TGCAGTGCTAGAGAAACAGTGAGCTCCTACAATGAGCAGTTCTTC,CSARETVSSYNEQFF
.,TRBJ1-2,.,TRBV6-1,TGTGCCAGCAGCGACAGGAGAAAAGGCTACACCTTC,CASSDRRKGYTF
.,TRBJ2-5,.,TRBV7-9,TGTGCCAGCAGCTTGGGACTTCCCCAAAGGGCCCAAGAGACCCAGTACTTC,CASSLGLPQRAQETQYF
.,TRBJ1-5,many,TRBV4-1,TGCGCCAGCAGCCAAGGAGACAATCAGCCCCAGCATTTT,CASSQGDNQPQHF
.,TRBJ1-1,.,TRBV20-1,TGCAGTGCTAGAGATCTAAGGGGGGGCGGGACCACTGAAGCTTTCTTT,CSARDLRGGGTTEAFF
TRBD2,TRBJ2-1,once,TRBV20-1,TGCAGTGCTAGAGTGATCCTAGCGGGAGACAATGAGCAGTTCTTC,CSARVILAGDNEQFF
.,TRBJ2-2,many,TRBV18,TGTGCCAGCTCACCGAACCGGGACACAGTGACCGGGGAGCTGTTTTTT,CASSPNRDTVTGELFF
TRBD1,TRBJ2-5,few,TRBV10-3,TGTGCCATCAGTCCGGGGGGACAGGGGACAGGTTGCCACTTC,CAISPGGQGTGCHF
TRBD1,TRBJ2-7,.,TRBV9,TGTGCCAGCAGCATCCCGGGACAGGGCCCGCAGGGCGAGATTGACGAGCAGTACTTC,CASSIPGQGPQGEIDEQYF
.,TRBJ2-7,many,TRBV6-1,TGTGCCAGCAGTGAAATGAGGGGTAACTACGAGCAGTACTTC,CASSEMRGNYEQYF
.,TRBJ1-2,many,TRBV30,TGTGCCTGGAATCAGGGTAGGGGCTATGGCTACACCTTC,CAWNQGRGYGYTF
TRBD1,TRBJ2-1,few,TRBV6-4,TGTGCCAGCAAAGGACAGGGAAGCGAGCAGTTCTTC,CASKGQGSEQFF